This TCR beta chain was retrieved from a study of T cell repertoires in cytomegalovirus infection. In the study overall: Carrying CMV and the relevant HLA type showed in public TCR beta signatures. Study-level results: Dominant in the ex vivo response were TCR beta clonotypes restricted by HLA-C and specific for CMV.

Germline CDR1 is DFQATT and CDR2 is SNEGSKA (reference sequence). Germline trimming cut 0 bases from V and 2 bases from J; bases unmatched to any gene: 7. The CDR3 sequence is 16 residues long. From the reads, TCRdb called clonotypes with MiXCR, one entry per CDR3 protein. The sample has around 170,000 distinct CDR3 sequences; roughly 14% are singletons. On this clonotype itself: The target antigen is unknown.

The chain couples TRBV20-1 to TRBJ2-5; 9 nucleotides align to TRBD2. This sequence was found in a human donor in good health (CMV status not recorded). Some clones in this sample may be carry-over from other donors' samples. The specimen was PBMCs. The CDR3 here is CSARDLGLAGQETQYF. DNA of the CDR3: TGCAGTGCTAGAGATCTCGGGCTAGCGGGGCAAGAGACCCAGTACTTC.